This T cell receptor beta chain was sequenced for a study of breast tumors, draining lymph nodes, adjacent tissues. Study-wide points: Most tumor T cells seemingly derive from lymph node, then expand in tumor.

The lymph nodes were axillary draining lymph nodes from breast cancer patients. This clonotype was picked up many times. Its cognate antigen is unknown. Looked up from germline, CDR1 is GTSNPN and CDR2 is SVGIG (reference sequence). CDR3 length: 13 amino acids. V shed 0 bases and J shed 4 bases, with 7 bases lying between them. TCRdb called the multiplex PCR reads again in MiXCR, with one record for every CDR3 protein. The data show about 180,000 distinct CDR3 sequences, with 33% seen just once and around 4% held by the top ten. This rearrangement joins TRBV30 to TRBJ2-1, with TRBD2 as a possible D gene (6 bases). The sequence was collected from a female donor with breast cancer. Some clones in this sample may be carry-over from other donors' samples. The source material was axillary lymph node tissue. The CDR3 here is CAWSVREYNEQFF. Written as DNA, the CDR3 is TGTGCCTGGAGTGTACGGGAGTACAATGAGCAGTTCTTC.